These 23 T cell receptor beta chains were sequenced from one sample in a study of OX40 agonist ivuxolimab in advanced cancers. Produced via immunoSEQ multiplex PCR; TCRdb's table is partial and in-frame only. The sample carries roughly 80,000 clones, about 85% recorded once. Sequencing used CD4+ or CD8+ T cells sorted from blood, obtained in a trial of the OX40 agonist ivuxolimab. The receptors shown here come from an adult with an advanced solid tumor such as melanoma, head and neck, liver or kidney cancer.

This rearrangement joins TRBV25-1 to TRBJ2-5, with TRBD1 matching 9 bases. V lost 9 bases, J lost 1 base, and 9 bases stayed unmatched. The length of the CDR3 is 15 residues. CDR1 MGHDK and CDR2 SYGVNS come from the germline V gene. In DNA, the CDR3 is TGTGCCAGTGAAGGGACAGGGACGGCCCAAGAGACCCAGTACTTC. Encoded protein: CASEGTGTAQETQYF.

The rearrangement joins TRBV2 to TRBJ2-3; D remains unclear. Trimming left V 7 bases short and J 0 bases short, with 11 bases between. The CDR3 is 14 amino acids. Germline V gives CDR1 SNHLY, CDR2 FYNNEI. The CDR3 coding sequence is TGTGCCAGCACCCGAAGTTTTAGCACAGATACGCAGTATTTT. Translation gives CASTRSFSTDTQYF.

DNA for the CDR3: TGTGCCAGCGCCTCTGCCGGGGTGCTTTACAATGAGCAGTTCTTC. The encoded protein is CASASAGVLYNEQFF. The rearrangement uses TRBV7-2 and TRBJ2-1; TRBD2 is a possible D gene (5 bases). The CDR3 is made up of 15 amino acids. V shed 8 bases and J shed 4 bases, with 18 bases lying between them. Per germline, CDR1 SGHTA and CDR2 FQGNSA. The full variable domain, with the rest looked up from reference TRBV7-2 and TRBJ2-1, is GAGVSQSPSNKVTEKGKDVELRCDPISGHTALYWYRQSLGQGLEFLIYFQGNSAPDKSGLPSDRFSAERTGGSVSTLTIQRTQQEDSAVYLCASASAGVLYNEQFFGPGTRLTVL.

This chain joins TRBV6-5 and TRBJ1-4; D possibly corresponds to TRBD1 (5 bases). The V gene's germline CDR1 is MNHEY and CDR2 SVGAGI. The CDR3 has 15 residues. The V end was cut by 0 bases, the J end by 7 bases, with 12 bases between. CDR3 sequence (DNA): TGTGCCAGCAGTTACTCAAGGGGCGGTGGTGAAAAACTGTTTTTT. Protein sequence: CASSYSRGGGEKLFF.

The chain joins TRBV19 to TRBJ2-2; 9 bases line up with TRBD2. This CDR3 spans 15 amino acids. The ends lost 9 bases at V and 2 bases at J; junction bases unmatched: 7. Germline V gene sequence: CDR1 LNHDA, CDR2 SQIVND (reference sequence). The CDR3 DNA is TGTGCCAGCCGGGCGGGAGGGGGAAACACCGGGGAGCTGTTTTTT. This sequence encodes CASRAGGGNTGELFF.

The genes are TRBV7-2 and TRBJ1-1; D not resolved. Germline CDR1 and CDR2: SGHTA and FQGNSA. V lost 4 bases to trimming and J lost 8 bases, with 8 bases between them. This CDR3 is built from 11 residues. For the CDR3, the DNA is TGTGCCAGCAGCTACCACAGAGAAGCTTTCTTT. This codes for CASSYHREAFF.

The rearrangement joins TRBV6-1 to TRBJ1-4; TRBD1 agrees at 7 bases. Germline CDR1 reads MNHNS; CDR2 reads SASEGT. This CDR3 region has 14 residues. J gave up 8 bases and V 6 bases, and 9 bases lay outside the gene matches. The CDR3 reads CASRKDRSGEKLFF. In nucleotides, the CDR3 is TGTGCCAGCAGGAAGGACAGGTCTGGGGAAAAACTGTTTTTT.

V is TRBV10-1 and J is TRBJ2-7; 11 bases agree with TRBD2. There are 15 residues in the CDR3. CDR1 is WNHNN and CDR2 is SYGVQD in the germline V gene (reference sequence). V shed 4 bases, J shed 3 bases, and the junction held 5 bases outside the gene matches. The CDR3 coding sequence is TGCGCCAGCAGTGCCGGGACTAGCGGTTACTACGAGCAGTACTTC. It codes for CASSAGTSGYYEQYF.

This sequence joins TRBV5-1 and TRBJ1-4; D call uncertain. CDR3 length: 14 residues. The V and J ends lost 0 bases and 0 bases respectively, with 3 bases between them. CDR1 is SGHRS and CDR2 is YFSETQ in the germline V gene. The CDR3 region is CASSLGPTNEKLFF. DNA for the CDR3: TGCGCCAGCAGCTTGGGTCCAACTAATGAAAAACTGTTTTTT.

This chain joins TRBV30 and TRBJ1-5; D is unclear. CDR1 is GTSNPN and CDR2 is SVGIG in the germline V gene (reference sequence). Trimming cost V 1 base and J 5 bases, with 9 bases left between them. The CDR3 totals 13 residues. The CDR3, as DNA: TGTGCCTGGAGTGGACTGGAAGATCAGCCCCAGCATTTT. Its protein is CAWSGLEDQPQHF.

The CDR3 loop reads CADGAGGKKTYEQYF. The DNA of the CDR3 is TGTGCCGACGGGGCAGGGGGAAAAAAGACCTACGAGCAGTACTTC. This rearrangement joins TRBV10-3 to TRBJ2-7, with 7 nucleotides matching TRBD1. Per the germline V gene, CDR1 is ENHRY and CDR2 is SYGVKD. Losses at the gene ends were 11 bases for V and 2 bases for J; bases not matched to a gene: 15. This CDR3 has 15 amino acids.

The rearrangement joins TRBV4-3 to TRBJ1-3; D is unclear. This CDR3 spans 15 amino acids. The V and J ends lost 0 bases and 0 bases respectively, with 6 bases between them. CDR1 is LGHNA and CDR2 is YSLEER in the germline V gene. This chain's CDR3 is CASSQEISSGNTIYF. In nucleotides, the CDR3 is TGCGCCAGCAGCCAAGAAATCAGCTCTGGAAACACCATATATTTT.

The chain couples TRBV30 to TRBJ2-3; 8 bases map to TRBD1. J lost 4 bases, V lost 3 bases, and 12 bases had no gene match. This CDR3 is built from 16 residues. From germline, CDR1 is GTSNPN and CDR2 SVGIG (reference sequence). CDR3 DNA sequence: TGTGCCTGGAGACTCGGGGACAGGCGGAGTGCAGATACGCAGTATTTT. Amino acids: CAWRLGDRRSADTQYF.

The chain has TRBV11-3 and TRBJ2-7; perhaps TRBD1 as D (6 bases). CDR1 and CDR2 from the germline V gene are SGHNT and YENEEA. V lost 5 bases and J 7 bases, leaving 15 bases between the germline ends. This CDR3 spans 13 amino acids. CDR3 DNA: TGTGCCAGCAGCCGATCAGGGGTGGGGGAGCAGTACTTC. Translated, it gives CASSRSGVGEQYF. The whole variable domain, filled in from reference TRBV11-3 and TRBJ2-7, reads EAGVVQSPRYKIIEKKQPVAFWCNPISGHNTLYWYLQNLGQGPELLIRYENEEAVDDSQLPKDRFSAERLKGVDSTLKIQPAELGDSAVYLCASSRSGVGEQYFGPGTRLTVT.

The chain is built from TRBV19 and TRBJ2-1; TRBD1 agrees at 8 bases. The CDR3 extends over 13 amino acids. Germline V gene lookup returns CDR1 LNHDA and CDR2 SQIVND (reference sequence). V trimming: 11 bases; J trimming: 3 bases; junction bases outside the gene matches: 6. The CDR3, as DNA: TGTGCCTCCAAGGGGACAGGCTACAATGAGCAGTTCTTC. Its protein is CASKGTGYNEQFF.

This clone was seen more than once but under ten times. This chain connects TRBV29-1 to TRBJ1-1, with 9 bases identical to TRBD1. The CDR3 runs to 12 residues. V trimming: 5 bases; J trimming: 3 bases; junction bases outside the gene matches: 1. Germline assignment: CDR1 SQVTM and CDR2 ANQGSEA. This CDR3 reads CSVTGGYTEAFF. For the CDR3, the DNA is TGCAGCGTTACAGGGGGCTACACTGAAGCTTTCTTT. Supplemented by reference TRBV29-1 and TRBJ1-1, the full variable domain reads SAVISQKPSRDICQRGTSLTIQCQVDSQVTMMFWYRQQPGQSLTLIATANQGSEATYESGFVIDKFPISRPNLTFSTLTVSNMSPEDSSIYLCSVTGGYTEAFFGQGTRLTVV.

The chain links TRBV19 to TRBJ2-5; perhaps D is TRBD1 or TRBD2 (5 bases each). This CDR3 has 13 residues. Germline V gene data show CDR1 as LNHDA and CDR2 as SQIVND (reference sequence). With 6 bases removed from V and 5 bases from J, the gap between germline ends came to 13 bases. CDR3 region: CASSEVGTETQYF. CDR3 in DNA: TGTGCCAGTAGCGAGGTCGGGACGGAGACCCAGTACTTC.

This clone came up a few times. The chain couples TRBV28 to TRBJ1-2, with D perhaps TRBD1 (5 bases). Germline V gives CDR1 MDHEN, CDR2 SYDVKM. This CDR3 has 13 residues. Trimming removed 4 bases from V and 8 bases from J, with 14 bases in between. The chain's CDR3 is CASSSSGNRGYTF. For the CDR3, the DNA is TGTGCCAGCAGTTCCTCAGGGAATCGAGGCTACACCTTC.

This sequence joins TRBV6-8 and TRBJ2-5; the D gene is possibly TRBD1 (5 bases). The CDR3 contains 18 residues. Trimming shortened V by 2 bases and J by 0 bases, and 19 bases separated the two germline ends. The germline gives CDR1 MNHGY, CDR2 SAAAGT. The CDR3 reads CASSYKGAPLSYQETQYF. In DNA form, the CDR3 reads TGTGCCAGCAGTTACAAAGGGGCGCCCCTCTCGTACCAAGAGACCCAGTACTTC.

This clone was observed once. The DNA for the CDR3 is TGTGCCAGCAGTTACGTTAGGGATCAGCCCCAGCATTTT. It specifies CASSYVRDQPQHF. The chain combines TRBV6-6 with TRBJ1-5; no clear D gene. The ends were cut back, 2 bases at V and 5 bases at J, with 7 bases in the middle. The germline V gene encodes CDR1 MNHNY and CDR2 SVGAGI (reference sequence). The CDR3 has 13 residues.

This clone was counted a single time. The rearrangement links TRBV18 to TRBJ1-6; perhaps TRBD1 as D (5 bases). The length of the CDR3 is 16 residues. Looked up from germline, CDR1 is KGHSH and CDR2 is LQKENI. V was pared by 1 base and J by 8 bases, with 15 bases between. CDR3 in amino acids: CASSPRPAGLDSPLHF. CDR3 sequence (DNA): TGTGCCAGCTCACCACGGCCGGCAGGGTTGGATTCACCCCTCCACTTT.

This chain connects TRBV5-1 to TRBJ2-5; D is ambiguous. The ends were cut back, 0 bases at V and 0 bases at J, with 6 bases in the middle. Germline CDR1 SGHRS, CDR2 YFSETQ. The CDR3 covers 14 residues. CDR3 loop: CASSLAGNQETQYF. For the CDR3, the DNA is TGCGCCAGCAGCTTGGCGGGTAACCAAGAGACCCAGTACTTC.

The chain has TRBV6-6 and TRBJ1-1; no clear D. V lost 0 bases, J lost 3 bases, and 8 bases lay in between. The CDR3 sequence is 14 residues long. Germline assignment: CDR1 MNHNY and CDR2 SVGAGI (reference sequence). The CDR3 DNA follows: TGTGCCAGCAGTTACTCGCGGGAGTACACTGAAGCTTTCTTT. It is translated as CASSYSREYTEAFF.